This T cell receptor (beta chain) is from a study of OX40 agonist ivuxolimab in advanced cancers. Using immunoSEQ multiplex PCR, the repertoire was profiled, and TCRdb retains in-frame clones only, with some absent. The sample records 90,000 or so clones, about 90% being singletons. In its sample, this clone was seen once. This CDR3 spans 19 amino acids. The germline V gene encodes CDR1 SGHAT and CDR2 FQNNGV. V shed 1 base, J shed 1 base, and the junction held 9 bases outside the gene matches. The V call is TRBV11-2, the J call TRBJ2-6, with 8 positions matching TRBD1. Source: CD4+ or CD8+ T cells sorted from blood, taken in a trial of the OX40 agonist ivuxolimab. The clonotype was recovered from an adult with an advanced solid tumor such as melanoma, head and neck, liver or kidney cancer. The CDR3 is CASSLAKGTGLSGANVLTF. As DNA, the CDR3 is TGTGCCAGCAGCTTAGCAAAAGGGACAGGTCTTTCTGGGGCCAACGTCCTGACTTTC. The whole variable domain, filled in from reference TRBV11-2 and TRBJ2-6, reads EAGVAQSPRYKIIEKRQSVAFWCNPISGHATLYWYQQILGQGPKLLIQFQNNGVVDDSQLPKDRFSAERLKGVDSTLKIQPAKLEDSAVYLCASSLAKGTGLSGANVLTFGAGSRLTVL.